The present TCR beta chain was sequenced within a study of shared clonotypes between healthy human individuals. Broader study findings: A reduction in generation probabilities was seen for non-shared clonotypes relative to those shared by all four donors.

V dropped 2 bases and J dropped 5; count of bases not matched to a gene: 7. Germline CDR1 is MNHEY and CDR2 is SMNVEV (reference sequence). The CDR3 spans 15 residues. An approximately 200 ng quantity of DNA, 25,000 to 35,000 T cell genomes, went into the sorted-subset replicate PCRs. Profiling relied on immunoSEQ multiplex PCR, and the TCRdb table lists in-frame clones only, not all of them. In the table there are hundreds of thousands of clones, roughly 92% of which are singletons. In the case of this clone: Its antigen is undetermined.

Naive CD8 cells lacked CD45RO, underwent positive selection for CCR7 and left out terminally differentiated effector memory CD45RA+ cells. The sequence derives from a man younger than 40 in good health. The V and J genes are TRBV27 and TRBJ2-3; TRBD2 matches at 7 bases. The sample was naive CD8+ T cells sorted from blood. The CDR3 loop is CASSLNGRRVDTQYF. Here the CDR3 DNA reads TGTGCCAGCAGTTTAAACGGGAGGCGGGTAGATACGCAGTATTTT.